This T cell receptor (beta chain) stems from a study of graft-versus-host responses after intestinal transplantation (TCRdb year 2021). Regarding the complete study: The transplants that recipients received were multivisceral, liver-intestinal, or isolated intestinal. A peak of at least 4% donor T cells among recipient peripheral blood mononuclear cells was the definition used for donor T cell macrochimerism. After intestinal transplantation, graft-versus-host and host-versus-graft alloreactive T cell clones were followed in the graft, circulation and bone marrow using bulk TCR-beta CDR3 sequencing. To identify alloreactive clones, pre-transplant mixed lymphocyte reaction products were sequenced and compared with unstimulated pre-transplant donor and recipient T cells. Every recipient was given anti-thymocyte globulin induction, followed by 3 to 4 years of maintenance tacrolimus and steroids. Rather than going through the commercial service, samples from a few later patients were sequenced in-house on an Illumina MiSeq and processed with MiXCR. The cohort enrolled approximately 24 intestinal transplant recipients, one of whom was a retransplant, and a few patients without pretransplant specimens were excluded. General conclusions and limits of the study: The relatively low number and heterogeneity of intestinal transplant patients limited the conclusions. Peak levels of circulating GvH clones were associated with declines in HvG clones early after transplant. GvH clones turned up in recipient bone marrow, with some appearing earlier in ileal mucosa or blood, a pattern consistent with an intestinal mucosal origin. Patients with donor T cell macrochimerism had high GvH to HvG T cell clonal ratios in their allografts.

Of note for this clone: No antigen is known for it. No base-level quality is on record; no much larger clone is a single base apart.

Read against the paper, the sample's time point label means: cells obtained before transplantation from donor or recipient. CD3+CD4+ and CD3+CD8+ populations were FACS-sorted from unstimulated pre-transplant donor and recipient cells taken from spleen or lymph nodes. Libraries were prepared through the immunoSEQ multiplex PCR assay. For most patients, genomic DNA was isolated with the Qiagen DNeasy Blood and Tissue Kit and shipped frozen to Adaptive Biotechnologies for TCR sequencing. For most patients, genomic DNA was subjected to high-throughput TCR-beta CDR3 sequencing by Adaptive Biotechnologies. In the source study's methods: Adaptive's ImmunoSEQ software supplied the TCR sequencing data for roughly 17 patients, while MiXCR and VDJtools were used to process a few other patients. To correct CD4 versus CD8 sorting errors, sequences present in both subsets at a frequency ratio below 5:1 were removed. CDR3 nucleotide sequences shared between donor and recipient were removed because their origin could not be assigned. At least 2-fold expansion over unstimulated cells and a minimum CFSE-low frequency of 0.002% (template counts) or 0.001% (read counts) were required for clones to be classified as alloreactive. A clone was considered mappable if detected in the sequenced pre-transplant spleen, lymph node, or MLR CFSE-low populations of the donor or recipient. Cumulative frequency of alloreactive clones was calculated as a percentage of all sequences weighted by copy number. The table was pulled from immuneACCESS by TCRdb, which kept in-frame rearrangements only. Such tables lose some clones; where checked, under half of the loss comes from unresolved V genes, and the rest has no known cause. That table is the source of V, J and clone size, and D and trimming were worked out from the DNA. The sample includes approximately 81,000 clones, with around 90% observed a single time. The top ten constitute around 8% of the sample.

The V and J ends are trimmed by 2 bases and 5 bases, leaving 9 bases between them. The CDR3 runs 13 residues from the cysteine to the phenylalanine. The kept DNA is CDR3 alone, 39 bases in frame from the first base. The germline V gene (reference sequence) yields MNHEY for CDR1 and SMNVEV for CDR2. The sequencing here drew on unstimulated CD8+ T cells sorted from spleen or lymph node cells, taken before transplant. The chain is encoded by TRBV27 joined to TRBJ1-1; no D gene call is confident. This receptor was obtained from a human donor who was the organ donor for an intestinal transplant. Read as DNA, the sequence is TGTGCCAGCAGTTTAGGACGGAGGACTGAAGCTTTCTTT. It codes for CASSLGRRTEAFF.